The 21 T cell receptor beta chains presented below share a single source sample, sequenced in a study of shared clonotypes between healthy human individuals. Libraries were prepared by immunoSEQ multiplex PCR; TCRdb keeps only in-frame clonotypes and omits some of them. This sample has about 2.4 million clones, with over 85% found just once. Sequences were obtained from naive CD4+ T cells sorted from blood. Indicated subset: CD45RA+ positively selected. The receptors were sampled from a man in his late teens or twenties in good health.

This chain joins TRBV10-3 and TRBJ1-4, with TRBD1 matching over 8 bases. The CDR3 length is 14 residues. Trimming removed 6 bases from V and 5 bases from J; junction bases left unmatched: 5. Per the germline V gene, CDR1 is ENHRY and CDR2 is SYGVKD. The CDR3: CAIRRQGRNEKLFF. CDR3 coding DNA: TGTGCCATCAGGCGACAGGGGCGAAATGAAAAACTGTTTTTT.

The chain employs TRBV18 and TRBJ2-2; TRBD1 matches 9 bases. V gave up 6 bases and J gave up 3 bases; unmatched junction bases: 14. This CDR3 region has 18 residues. Germline lookup yields CDR1 KGHSH and CDR2 LQKENI. The CDR3 loop reads CASSAGHPGQGDTGELFF. CDR3 in DNA: TGTGCCAGCTCCGCCGGCCATCCGGGACAGGGAGACACCGGGGAGCTGTTTTTT.

For this clone: The same CDR3 is also encoded by other DNA sequences in this sample. The V gene is TRBV5-4, the J gene TRBJ1-2, with D hard to call. V dropped 4 bases and J dropped 2 bases, with 9 bases sitting between them. The CDR3 contains 13 residues. The V gene's germline CDR1 is SGHNT and CDR2 YYREEE (reference sequence). CDR3 amino acids: CASSLGGNYGYTF. The CDR3, as DNA: TGTGCCAGCAGCCTCGGCGGGAACTATGGCTACACCTTC.

The rearrangement uses TRBV18 and TRBJ2-1; 11 bases map to TRBD2. Germline V gene data show CDR1 as KGHSH and CDR2 as LQKENI. The CDR3 extends over 21 amino acids. V shed 0 bases and J 7 bases; nucleotides not matched to a gene: 20. CDR3 sequence: CASSPPGGGVIAGGPQNEQFF. The CDR3 DNA reads TGTGCCAGCTCACCACCTGGCGGAGGGGTCATAGCGGGGGGGCCGCAAAATGAGCAGTTCTTC.

The chain joins TRBV4-1 to TRBJ1-4; D not certain. Between the trimmed V and J ends, which lost 4 bases and 0 bases, there was a span of 21 bases. Germline V lookup: CDR1 MGHRA, CDR2 YSYEKL. This CDR3 is built from 19 residues. In DNA, the CDR3 is TGCGCCAGCAGCCGACCCCCCCCGGGAGGGAGGACAACTAATGAAAAACTGTTTTTT. This sequence encodes CASSRPPPGGRTTNEKLFF.

The chain recombines TRBV19 with TRBJ1-3; D gene ambiguous. This CDR3 region has 14 residues. V was shortened by 7 bases and J by 1 base, with 11 bases between the two germline ends. Germline V lookup: CDR1 LNHDA, CDR2 SQIVND (reference sequence). CDR3 sequence: CASKPIESGNTIYF. CDR3 bases: TGTGCCAGTAAGCCGATTGAGTCTGGAAACACCATATATTTT. Filled out from reference TRBV19 and TRBJ1-3, the complete variable domain reads DGGITQSPKYLFRKEGQNVTLSCEQNLNHDAMYWYRQDPGQGLRLIYYSQIVNDFQKGDIAEGYSVSREKKESFPLTVTSAQKNPTAFYLCASKPIESGNTIYFGEGSWLTVV.

Comment on this clone: Other DNA sequences in the sample encode the same CDR3. CDR3 residues: CAWSGQVNTEAFF. CDR3 in DNA: TGTGCCTGGAGTGGACAGGTGAACACTGAAGCTTTCTTT. V gene TRBV30 combines with J gene TRBJ1-1; perhaps TRBD1 as D (6 bases). CDR3 length: 13 residues. Germline CDR1 is GTSNPN and CDR2 is SVGIG (reference sequence). V was clipped by 1 base and J by 0 bases, with 6 bases between them.

The chain links TRBV19 to TRBJ1-2, with TRBD1 matching over 9 bases. CDR1 and CDR2 from the germline V gene are LNHDA and SQIVND (reference sequence). The length of the CDR3 is 17 residues. V was clipped by 3 bases and J by 2 bases; unmatched bases: 10. This CDR3 is CASSIGTGRDPNYGYTF. In nucleotides, the CDR3 is TGTGCCAGTAGTATTGGGACAGGGAGGGATCCCAACTATGGCTACACCTTC.

With respect to this clone: This specimen includes other DNA sequences encoding the same CDR3. The rearrangement uses TRBV6-5 and TRBJ2-5, with a tentative D call TRBD2 (6 bases). There are 13 residues in the CDR3. V shed 6 bases and J shed 1 base, with 9 bases lying between them. The germline V gene has CDR1 MNHEY and CDR2 SVGAGI. In DNA, the CDR3 is TGTGCCAGCAGCCTTAGCGGCCAAGAGACCCAGTACTTC. As protein: CASSLSGQETQYF.

The chain joins TRBV5-6 to TRBJ2-7; a weak D match, TRBD1 (7 bases). In germline, CDR1 is SGHDT, CDR2 YYEEEE. This CDR3 contains 14 residues. With 4 bases removed from V and 2 bases from J, the gap between germline ends came to 13 bases. The chain's CDR3 is CASSLRGQPYEQYF. CDR3 nucleotide sequence: TGTGCCAGCAGCCTGCGGGGACAGCCCTACGAGCAGTACTTC. The whole variable domain, remainder taken from reference TRBV5-6 and TRBJ2-7, is DAGVTQSPTHLIKTRGQQVTLRCSPKSGHDTVSWYQQALGQGPQFIFQYYEEEERQRGNFPDRFSGHQFPNYSSELNVNALLLGDSALYLCASSLRGQPYEQYFGPGTRLTVT.

This rearrangement joins TRBV5-4 to TRBJ2-2, with 11 bases fitting TRBD2. Unmatched junction bases numbered 8, after V lost 4 bases and J lost 6 bases. The CDR3 loop spans 16 amino acids. From germline, CDR1 is SGHNT and CDR2 YYREEE (reference sequence). In DNA, the CDR3 is TGTGCCAGCAGCGTAACTAGCGGGAGTTCCGCCGGGGAGCTGTTTTTT. Residues: CASSVTSGSSAGELFF. The full variable domain, in which reference TRBV5-4 and TRBJ2-2 provide the parts outside the CDR3, is ETGVTQSPTHLIKTRGQQVTLRCSSQSGHNTVSWYQQALGQGPQFIFQYYREEENGRGNFPPRFSGLQFPNYSSELNVNALELDDSALYLCASSVTSGSSAGELFFGEGSRLTVL.

The rearrangement links TRBV18 to TRBJ2-7, with D possibly TRBD1 on 5 matching bases. V was cut by 4 bases and J by 7 bases, with 14 bases left in between. The CDR3 contains 13 residues. In germline, CDR1 is KGHSH, CDR2 LQKENI. The CDR3 DNA follows: TGTGCCAGCTCACAAGGGGAACTACGAGAGCAGTACTTC. Translating it yields CASSQGELREQYF.

About this clone: This sample also contains other DNA sequences that code for the same CDR3. The rearrangement links TRBV6-5 to TRBJ2-7; 10 bases fit TRBD1. The CDR3 is 14 amino acids. Germline V lookup: CDR1 MNHEY, CDR2 SVGAGI. The V gene end was trimmed by 6 bases and the J gene end by 0 bases; junction bases not matched to a gene: 2. The CDR3 DNA reads TGTGCCAGCAGCCGACAGGGGGCCTCCTACGAGCAGTACTTC. The encoded protein is CASSRQGASYEQYF.

The V gene is TRBV28, the J gene TRBJ1-4, with D unresolved. V lost 10 bases and J 5 bases, leaving 11 bases between the germline ends. CDR3 length: 12 residues. CDR1 is MDHEN, CDR2 SYDVKM, per germline. CDR3 DNA sequence: TGTGCCACCGCGGTGCGCAATGAAAAACTGTTTTTT. Amino acids: CATAVRNEKLFF. The full variable domain, rest sourced from reference TRBV28 and TRBJ1-4, is DVKVTQSSRYLVKRTGEKVFLECVQDMDHENMFWYRQDPGLGLRLIYFSYDVKMKEKGDIPEGYSVSREKKERFSLILESASTNQTSMYLCATAVRNEKLFFGSGTQLSVL.

The V call is TRBV2, the J call TRBJ2-1; 13 nucleotides match TRBD2. The CDR3 sequence is 15 residues long. V trimming: 8 bases; J trimming: 6 bases; junction bases outside the gene matches: 7. Per the germline V gene, CDR1 is SNHLY and CDR2 is FYNNEI. Here the CDR3 reads CASGLAGARRNEQFF. In nucleotides, the CDR3 is TGTGCCAGCGGACTAGCGGGGGCCCGACGCAATGAGCAGTTCTTC. Together with reference TRBV2 and TRBJ2-1, the CDR3 gives the full variable domain: EPEVTQTPSHQVTQMGQEVILRCVPISNHLYFYWYRQILGQKVEFLVSFYNNEISEKSEIFDDQFSVERPDGSNFTLKIRSTKLEDSAMYFCASGLAGARRNEQFFGPGTRLTVL.

The chain recombines TRBV2 with TRBJ1-2, with 7 positions matching TRBD1. V lost 6 bases and J lost 8; bases outside the gene matches: 12. Germline CDR1 and CDR2: SNHLY and FYNNEI. The CDR3 has 14 residues. CDR3 DNA: TGTGCCAGCAGCATCGGGGAGGGGGCCAGAGGCTACACCTTC. This gives the protein CASSIGEGARGYTF.

As concerns this clone: Distinct nucleotide sequences in the sample also encode this CDR3. The chain is built from TRBV6-5 and TRBJ1-1; a possible D gene is TRBD1 (5 bases). The length of the CDR3 is 14 residues. Germline V gene sequence: CDR1 MNHEY, CDR2 SVGAGI. V was trimmed by 0 bases and J by 4 bases, leaving 9 bases between them. DNA for the CDR3: TGTGCCAGCAGTTACTCGGGGGGAACCACTGAAGCTTTCTTT. Translating it yields CASSYSGGTTEAFF.

This chain joins TRBV15 and TRBJ2-1, with D perhaps TRBD1 (6 bases). CDR1 and CDR2 (germline): LNHNV, YYDKDF (reference sequence). The CDR3 consists of 15 residues. V was pared by 8 bases and J by 9 bases, with 23 bases between. This chain's CDR3 is CATGSYGTPTAEQFF. In nucleotides, the CDR3 is TGTGCCACCGGGAGTTACGGGACACCAACCGCTGAGCAGTTCTTC.

The V and J genes are TRBV19 and TRBJ1-3; D is possibly TRBD1 (5 bases). Trimming took off 5 bases at V and 9 bases at J, with 14 bases between the two ends. Germline CDR1 LNHDA, CDR2 SQIVND (reference sequence). The CDR3 has 13 amino acids. The CDR3 coding sequence is TGTGCCAGTAGTTTTGAAGGGACGGGCACCATATATTTT. Its translation: CASSFEGTGTIYF. The full variable domain, with the rest looked up from reference TRBV19 and TRBJ1-3, is DGGITQSPKYLFRKEGQNVTLSCEQNLNHDAMYWYRQDPGQGLRLIYYSQIVNDFQKGDIAEGYSVSREKKESFPLTVTSAQKNPTAFYLCASSFEGTGTIYFGEGSWLTVV.

The V call is TRBV27, the J call TRBJ2-2; maybe TRBD1 (6 bases). Trimming cost V 6 bases and J 0 bases, with 11 bases left between them. This CDR3 spans 15 amino acids. Germline-derived CDR1 and CDR2 are MNHEY and SMNVEV (reference sequence). This CDR3 is CASSWGQANTGELFF. In nucleotides, the CDR3 is TGTGCCAGCAGCTGGGGGCAGGCGAACACCGGGGAGCTGTTTTTT.

This clone was recorded once. V and J are TRBV5-4 and TRBJ2-3; D call uncertain. Germline assignment: CDR1 SGHNT and CDR2 YYREEE (reference sequence). Trimming shortened V by 4 bases and J by 6 bases, and 15 bases separated the two germline ends. The CDR3 is 14 residues long. In DNA, the CDR3 is TGTGCCAGCAGCGCCATAGGGCAGACGGATACGCAGTATTTT. Its protein product is CASSAIGQTDTQYF. The entire variable domain, with the rest obtained from reference TRBV5-4 and TRBJ2-3, is as follows: ETGVTQSPTHLIKTRGQQVTLRCSSQSGHNTVSWYQQALGQGPQFIFQYYREEENGRGNFPPRFSGLQFPNYSSELNVNALELDDSALYLCASSAIGQTDTQYFGPGTRLTVL.